These T cell receptor beta chains were read from a single sample in a study of blood T cell repertoires in COVID-19. Generated by immunoSEQ multiplex PCR, the TCRdb table keeps only in-frame clones and is missing some. Counted here are around 70,000 clones, around 82% occurring once; the ten biggest clones make up about 16%. Sequencing input: peripheral blood. The receptors were sampled from a human donor in a cohort sampled during active COVID-19. CDR3s include the opening cysteine and the closing phenylalanine or tryptophan. Each record gives: clone size, D gene, V gene, J gene, CDR3 protein, CDR3 DNA. D genes are given only for firm matches. A clone size is listed for some rows: how often the clone was seen (once, few, many), or a class if it is expanded.

clone size: NA
D gene: NA
V gene: TRBV5-6
J gene: TRBJ1-5
CDR3 protein: CASSRTANQPQHF
CDR3 DNA: TGTGCCAGCAGCCGGACAGCCAATCAGCCCCAGCATTTT

clone size: NA
D gene: TRBD2
V gene: TRBV6-1
J gene: TRBJ2-1
CDR3 protein: CASSDTGLAGAGEQFF
CDR3 DNA: TGTGCCAGCAGTGACACGGGACTAGCGGGAGCGGGTGAGCAGTTCTTC

clone size: NA
D gene: NA
V gene: TRBV5-1
J gene: TRBJ1-1
CDR3 protein: CASSLGWTENTEAFF
CDR3 DNA: TGCGCCAGCAGCTTGGGGTGGACAGAGAACACTGAAGCTTTCTTT

clone size: NA
D gene: TRBD1
V gene: TRBV5-1
J gene: TRBJ1-2
CDR3 protein: CASSWDSPFPYGYTF
CDR3 DNA: TGCGCCAGCAGCTGGGACAGCCCATTTCCCTATGGCTACACCTTC

clone size: once
D gene: TRBD2
V gene: TRBV7-2
J gene: TRBJ2-2
CDR3 protein: CASSMDLLAGAGGELFF
CDR3 DNA: TGTGCCAGCAGCATGGATTTACTAGCGGGTGCTGGCGGGGAGCTGTTTTTT

clone size: NA
D gene: TRBD1
V gene: TRBV3-1/TRBV3-2
J gene: TRBJ1-6
CDR3 protein: CASSQDLGTGLHF
CDR3 DNA: TGTGCCAGCAGCCAAGATCTAGGGACAGGTCTCCACTTT

clone size: many
D gene: TRBD2
V gene: TRBV27
J gene: TRBJ2-7
CDR3 protein: CASSFGLAESHEQYF
CDR3 DNA: TGTGCCAGCAGTTTTGGACTAGCGGAATCACACGAGCAGTACTTC

clone size: few
D gene: NA
V gene: TRBV12-3/TRBV12-4
J gene: TRBJ1-5
CDR3 protein: CASSASNQPQHF
CDR3 DNA: TGTGCCAGCAGTGCCAGTAATCAGCCCCAGCATTTT

clone size: NA
D gene: TRBD2
V gene: TRBV6-5
J gene: TRBJ2-1
CDR3 protein: CASSSSAGGGEQFF
CDR3 DNA: TGTGCCAGCAGCTCTAGCGCGGGAGGGGGTGAGCAGTTCTTC

clone size: NA
D gene: NA
V gene: TRBV12-3/TRBV12-4
J gene: TRBJ2-1
CDR3 protein: CASSFGNEQFF
CDR3 DNA: TGTGCCAGCAGTTTCGGCAATGAGCAGTTCTTC

clone size: NA
D gene: TRBD1
V gene: TRBV7-2
J gene: TRBJ2-7
CDR3 protein: CASSPDRGGLEQYF
CDR3 DNA: TGTGCCAGCAGCCCAGACAGGGGCGGACTGGAGCAGTACTTC

clone size: NA
D gene: NA
V gene: TRBV19
J gene: TRBJ1-2
CDR3 protein: CASSIREQVGGYTF
CDR3 DNA: TGTGCCAGTAGTATTCGGGAGCAGGTGGGCGGCTACACCTTC

clone size: once
D gene: NA
V gene: TRBV15
J gene: TRBJ2-5
CDR3 protein: CATSRRSPGSLRGETQYF
CDR3 DNA: TGTGCCACCAGCAGGAGGAGTCCCGGGAGCTTACGGGGGGAGACCCAGTACTTC

clone size: NA
D gene: NA
V gene: TRBV3-1/TRBV3-2
J gene: TRBJ2-7
CDR3 protein: CASSQGPPSGSYEQYF
CDR3 DNA: TGTGCCAGCAGCCAAGGGCCACCATCGGGCTCCTACGAGCAGTACTTC

clone size: NA
D gene: TRBD1
V gene: TRBV24-1
J gene: TRBJ2-1
CDR3 protein: CATSGTGYNEQFF
CDR3 DNA: TGTGCCACCTCCGGGACAGGGTACAATGAGCAGTTCTTC

clone size: NA
D gene: NA
V gene: TRBV24-1
J gene: TRBJ2-1
CDR3 protein: CATAGQQFF
CDR3 DNA: TGTGCCACCGCGGGCCAGCAGTTCTTC

clone size: NA
D gene: NA
V gene: TRBV6-5
J gene: TRBJ1-1
CDR3 protein: CASSYPIDRVNTEAFF
CDR3 DNA: TGTGCCAGCAGTTACCCTATTGACAGAGTGAACACTGAAGCTTTCTTT

clone size: once
D gene: NA
V gene: TRBV7-9
J gene: TRBJ2-7
CDR3 protein: CASSLEAGKGYEQYF
CDR3 DNA: TGTGCCAGCAGCTTAGAGGCAGGGAAGGGCTACGAGCAGTACTTC

clone size: NA
D gene: TRBD2
V gene: TRBV29-1
J gene: TRBJ2-1
CDR3 protein: CSGGLAGANNEQFF
CDR3 DNA: TGCAGCGGGGGACTAGCGGGAGCCAACAATGAGCAGTTCTTC

clone size: NA
D gene: NA
V gene: TRBV15
J gene: TRBJ1-1
CDR3 protein: CATSRDGQVNEAFF
CDR3 DNA: TGTGCCACCAGCAGAGATGGGCAAGTCAATGAAGCTTTCTTT

clone size: NA
D gene: NA
V gene: TRBV11-2
J gene: TRBJ2-7
CDR3 protein: CASSTGTHEQYF
CDR3 DNA: TGTGCCAGCAGCACAGGGACCCACGAGCAGTACTTC

clone size: NA
D gene: TRBD2
V gene: TRBV19
J gene: TRBJ2-7
CDR3 protein: CASSISGTSYEQYF
CDR3 DNA: TGTGCCAGTAGTATAAGCGGGACCTCCTACGAGCAGTACTTC

clone size: NA
D gene: NA
V gene: TRBV19
J gene: TRBJ1-3
CDR3 protein: CASSTTASSGNTIYF
CDR3 DNA: TGTGCCAGTAGTACGACAGCGAGCTCTGGAAACACCATATATTTT

clone size: NA
D gene: NA
V gene: TRBV7-6
J gene: TRBJ1-2
CDR3 protein: CASSLRGNYGYTF
CDR3 DNA: TGTGCCAGCAGCTTACGAGGAAACTATGGCTACACCTTC

clone size: NA
D gene: TRBD1
V gene: TRBV30
J gene: TRBJ1-4
CDR3 protein: CAWRRGPNEKLFF
CDR3 DNA: TGTGCCTGGAGAAGGGGGCCTAATGAAAAACTGTTTTTT

clone size: NA
D gene: NA
V gene: TRBV5-4
J gene: TRBJ2-1
CDR3 protein: CASSLAGDTYNEQFF
CDR3 DNA: TGTGCCAGCAGCTTGGCCGGCGACACCTACAATGAGCAGTTCTTC

clone size: NA
D gene: NA
V gene: TRBV2
J gene: TRBJ1-1
CDR3 protein: CASNLGQGTNTEAFF
CDR3 DNA: TGTGCCAGTAATCTTGGGCAGGGGACAAACACTGAAGCTTTCTTT

clone size: NA
D gene: NA
V gene: TRBV23-1
J gene: TRBJ1-5
CDR3 protein: CASSRTGPLEWSQHF
CDR3 DNA: TGCGCCAGCAGTCGCACAGGGCCGTTAGAGTGGTCCCAGCATTTT

clone size: NA
D gene: TRBD1
V gene: TRBV6-6
J gene: TRBJ1-1
CDR3 protein: CASSYSGTGADTEAFF
CDR3 DNA: TGTGCCAGCAGTTACTCCGGGACAGGGGCGGACACTGAAGCTTTCTTT

clone size: NA
D gene: TRBD2
V gene: TRBV3-1/TRBV3-2
J gene: TRBJ2-1
CDR3 protein: CASSQAPSGGYNEQFF
CDR3 DNA: TGTGCCAGCAGCCAAGCGCCTAGCGGGGGGTACAATGAGCAGTTCTTC

clone size: NA
D gene: TRBD2
V gene: TRBV5-4
J gene: TRBJ2-7
CDR3 protein: CASSLGRLAESSYEQYF
CDR3 DNA: TGTGCCAGCAGCTTGGGTCGACTAGCGGAAAGCTCCTACGAGCAGTACTTC

clone size: NA
D gene: TRBD2
V gene: TRBV7-6
J gene: TRBJ2-7
CDR3 protein: CASSFRREGPYEQYF
CDR3 DNA: TGTGCCAGCAGCTTTCGGCGGGAGGGCCCCTACGAGCAGTACTTC

clone size: once
D gene: TRBD1
V gene: TRBV23-1
J gene: TRBJ1-1
CDR3 protein: CASSPNAGQGNTEAFF
CDR3 DNA: TGCGCCAGCAGTCCAAACGCGGGACAGGGGAACACTGAAGCTTTCTTT

clone size: NA
D gene: NA
V gene: TRBV30
J gene: TRBJ2-7
CDR3 protein: CAWSVGPPKNEQYF
CDR3 DNA: TGTGCCTGGAGTGTTGGGCCGCCGAAGAACGAGCAGTACTTC

clone size: NA
D gene: NA
V gene: TRBV15
J gene: TRBJ2-5
CDR3 protein: CATSRDPRETQYF
CDR3 DNA: TGTGCCACCAGCAGAGATCCCAGGGAGACCCAGTACTTC

clone size: many
D gene: NA
V gene: TRBV3-1/TRBV3-2
J gene: TRBJ2-1
CDR3 protein: CASSPPPADSSYNEQFF
CDR3 DNA: TGTGCCAGCAGCCCCCCCCCGGCGGATAGCTCCTACAATGAGCAGTTCTTC

clone size: NA
D gene: NA
V gene: TRBV2
J gene: TRBJ2-7
CDR3 protein: CASRGLGEQYF
CDR3 DNA: TGTGCCAGCAGGGGCTTGGGCGAGCAGTACTTC

clone size: NA
D gene: NA
V gene: TRBV2
J gene: TRBJ1-1
CDR3 protein: CASSVASSPEAFF
CDR3 DNA: TGTGCCAGCAGTGTAGCCAGTTCCCCTGAAGCTTTCTTT

clone size: NA
D gene: TRBD1
V gene: TRBV5-1
J gene: TRBJ2-5
CDR3 protein: CASQLGQVQETQYF
CDR3 DNA: TGCGCCAGCCAACTCGGACAGGTCCAAGAGACCCAGTACTTC

clone size: NA
D gene: TRBD2
V gene: TRBV7-6
J gene: TRBJ2-1
CDR3 protein: CASSLGLAGVSEQFF
CDR3 DNA: TGTGCCAGCAGCTTAGGACTAGCGGGAGTCAGCGAGCAGTTCTTC

clone size: NA
D gene: TRBD1
V gene: TRBV3-1/TRBV3-2
J gene: TRBJ2-1
CDR3 protein: CASSHSRTGAYNEQFF
CDR3 DNA: TGTGCCAGCAGCCATTCTCGGACAGGTGCCTACAATGAGCAGTTCTTC

clone size: NA
D gene: NA
V gene: TRBV2
J gene: TRBJ2-7
CDR3 protein: CASSDEVARTLQYF
CDR3 DNA: TGTGCCAGCAGTGACGAGGTGGCAAGAACTCTGCAGTACTTC

clone size: NA
D gene: TRBD1
V gene: TRBV4-1
J gene: TRBJ2-1
CDR3 protein: CASSQEGQTGLGSNEQFF
CDR3 DNA: TGCGCCAGCAGCCAAGAGGGCCAGACAGGGCTGGGGAGCAATGAGCAGTTCTTC

clone size: NA
D gene: TRBD1
V gene: TRBV19
J gene: TRBJ1-1
CDR3 protein: CASSSGQLNTEAFF
CDR3 DNA: TGTGCCAGTAGTTCGGGACAGTTGAACACTGAAGCTTTCTTT

clone size: NA
D gene: NA
V gene: TRBV27
J gene: TRBJ1-3
CDR3 protein: CASRRTATDLASGNTIYF
CDR3 DNA: TGTGCCAGCAGAAGGACAGCGACCGACCTTGCCTCTGGAAACACCATATATTTT

clone size: NA
D gene: TRBD2
V gene: TRBV20-1
J gene: TRBJ2-7
CDR3 protein: CSASSRLAGSYEQYF
CDR3 DNA: TGCAGTGCTAGTTCGCGACTAGCGGGATCCTACGAGCAGTACTTC

clone size: NA
D gene: NA
V gene: TRBV15
J gene: TRBJ2-6
CDR3 protein: CATSRILATGANVLTF
CDR3 DNA: TGTGCCACCAGCAGAATTTTAGCGACTGGGGCCAACGTCCTGACTTTC

clone size: NA
D gene: NA
V gene: TRBV6-5
J gene: TRBJ2-7
CDR3 protein: CASSYGLAFSGEQYF
CDR3 DNA: TGTGCCAGCAGTTACGGGCTAGCTTTTTCGGGTGAGCAGTACTTC

clone size: NA
D gene: NA
V gene: TRBV7-2
J gene: TRBJ2-5
CDR3 protein: CASSSGVQETQYF
CDR3 DNA: TGTGCCAGCAGCTCAGGGGTCCAAGAGACCCAGTACTTC

clone size: NA
D gene: NA
V gene: TRBV18
J gene: TRBJ1-6
CDR3 protein: CASSPPTRDALHF
CDR3 DNA: TGTGCCAGCTCACCTCCTACCAGGGATGCCCTCCACTTT

clone size: NA
D gene: TRBD1
V gene: TRBV24-1
J gene: TRBJ2-5
CDR3 protein: CATSDPDRVETQYF
CDR3 DNA: TGTGCCACCAGTGACCCTGACAGGGTTGAGACCCAGTACTTC

clone size: once
D gene: TRBD1
V gene: TRBV7-9
J gene: TRBJ1-4
CDR3 protein: CASSSTGSVEKLFF
CDR3 DNA: TGTGCCAGCAGCTCGACAGGGTCGGTTGAAAAACTGTTTTTT

clone size: NA
D gene: TRBD1
V gene: TRBV27
J gene: TRBJ1-4
CDR3 protein: CASSLLGQGAEKLFF
CDR3 DNA: TGTGCCAGCAGTTTACTAGGACAGGGGGCTGAAAAACTGTTTTTT

clone size: NA
D gene: TRBD1
V gene: TRBV29-1
J gene: TRBJ1-2
CDR3 protein: CSVGDRGEFDGYTF
CDR3 DNA: TGCAGCGTTGGGGACAGGGGGGAGTTTGATGGCTACACCTTC

clone size: NA
D gene: TRBD1
V gene: TRBV6-2/TRBV6-3
J gene: TRBJ1-1
CDR3 protein: CASSARDRVNTEAFF
CDR3 DNA: TGTGCCAGCAGTGCCCGGGACAGGGTAAACACTGAAGCTTTCTTT

clone size: NA
D gene: NA
V gene: TRBV11-2
J gene: TRBJ2-7
CDR3 protein: CASSLSVTGPYEQYF
CDR3 DNA: TGTGCCAGCAGCTTAAGTGTAACAGGTCCGTACGAGCAGTACTTC

clone size: NA
D gene: TRBD2
V gene: TRBV18
J gene: TRBJ2-1
CDR3 protein: CASSGTSGIDGSYNEQFF
CDR3 DNA: TGTGCCAGCTCAGGGACTAGCGGGATAGATGGCTCCTACAATGAGCAGTTCTTC